Below, 9 T cell receptor beta chains from the same sample are listed, as sequenced in a study of blood T cells in healthy people across ages. Next came a second PCR, run for about 7 to 12 cycles, which used a sample-barcoded 5' primer along with a J-beta primer mix. MiXCR, applied by TCRdb to the 5' RACE reads, yields one record per CDR3 protein. Here the sample spans about 1.4 million distinct CDR3 sequences, 55% to 75% being singletons. Input material: blood. The origin of the receptors is a young man in good health.

This clonotype is a singleton in its sample. The rearrangement uses TRBV11-2 and TRBJ2-7; tentative D call: TRBD1 (6 bases). The CDR3 runs 12 residues. Between the trimmed V and J ends, which lost 4 bases and 9 bases, there was a span of 13 bases. Germline lookup yields CDR1 SGHAT and CDR2 FQNNGV. The CDR3: CASSSTGPGQYF. The CDR3, as DNA: TGTGCCAGCAGCTCGACAGGCCCGGGGCAGTACTTC.

The V and J genes are TRBV7-8 and TRBJ2-7, with D perhaps TRBD2 (5 bases). The CDR3 runs to 13 residues. The germline CDR1 and CDR2 sequences are SGHVS and FQNEAQ. V was clipped by 6 bases and J by 2 bases, with 11 bases between them. CDR3 coding DNA: TGTGCCAGCAGGGCGGGCCATACCTACGAGCAGTACTTC. It specifies CASRAGHTYEQYF.

Ten or more counts support this clonotype. V is TRBV12-3 or TRBV12-4 and J is TRBJ2-1, with TRBD2 identical over 7 bases. The junction had 12 bases not matched to a gene; V was cut back by 6 bases and J by 4 bases. This CDR3 is 16 amino acids long. Here the CDR3 reads CASSPLSSGAYNEQFF. CDR3 nucleotides: TGTGCCAGCAGCCCTCTTTCTAGCGGAGCTTACAATGAGCAGTTCTTC.

The V and J genes are TRBV6-5 and TRBJ2-1, with 8 bases aligning to TRBD1. CDR3 size: 14 residues. V lost 7 bases to trimming and J lost 3 bases; unmatched junction nucleotides: 5. Germline V gives CDR1 MNHEY, CDR2 SVGAGI. The CDR3, as DNA: TGTGCCAGCAAGCAGGGACAGGACTACAATGAGCAGTTCTTC. Protein: CASKQGQDYNEQFF.

The chain combines TRBV2 with TRBJ1-6; D is unclear. Germline CDR1 is SNHLY and CDR2 is FYNNEI. Trimming pared 8 bases from V and 7 bases from J, leaving 9 bases between. The CDR3 sequence is 12 residues long. CDR3 in amino acids: CASFIPNSPLHF. The CDR3 nucleotides read TGTGCCAGCTTCATTCCAAATTCACCCCTCCACTTT.

The chain carries TRBV14 and TRBJ2-3; D may be TRBD2 (6 bases). CDR3 length: 15 residues. Germline V gene sequence: CDR1 SGHDN, CDR2 FVKESK. V dropped 6 bases and J dropped 2 bases, with 15 bases sitting between them. The CDR3 is CASRQTGAITDTQYF. In DNA, the CDR3 is TGTGCCAGCAGACAGACGGGAGCCATCACAGATACGCAGTATTTT.

The chain uses TRBV11-2 and TRBJ1-2; D call uncertain. The CDR3 spans 14 residues. Trimming removed 5 bases from V and 5 bases from J, with 15 bases in between. Germline V CDR1 and CDR2: SGHAT, FQNNGV. The CDR3 sequence is CASSVVKQTYGYTF. CDR3 nucleotides: TGTGCCAGCAGCGTAGTAAAGCAAACATATGGCTACACCTTC.

This clonotype was observed a handful of times. Here the CDR3 reads CASSSIPGPYEQYF. CDR3 DNA: TGTGCCAGCAGCTCTATCCCGGGGCCCTACGAGCAGTACTTC. The genes are TRBV7-2 and TRBJ2-7; TRBD1 or TRBD2 may be the D gene (5 bases each). This CDR3 is 14 amino acids long. With 4 bases removed from V and 2 bases from J, the gap between germline ends came to 12 bases. Germline V gene data show CDR1 as SGHTA and CDR2 as FQGNSA. The whole variable domain, remainder taken from reference TRBV7-2 and TRBJ2-7, is GAGVSQSPSNKVTEKGKDVELRCDPISGHTALYWYRQSLGQGLEFLIYFQGNSAPDKSGLPSDRFSAERTGGSVSTLTIQRTQQEDSAVYLCASSSIPGPYEQYFGPGTRLTVT.

The gene calls are TRBV4-2 and TRBJ2-7, with 7 positions matching TRBD2. The CDR3 loop spans 14 amino acids. Trimming removed 1 base from V and 6 bases from J; junction bases left unmatched: 6. Germline V CDR1 and CDR2: LGHNA, YNFKEQ. CDR3 loop: CASSQGLAWSEQYF. DNA of the CDR3: TGTGCCAGCAGCCAAGGACTAGCTTGGAGCGAGCAGTACTTC.